This entry describes one T cell receptor (beta chain). This entry belongs to a study of blood T cell repertoires in COVID-19. Background on the study: Donors in Cohort 3 counted as recovered after two negative PCRs, clearance, or symptom resolution. T cells, B-cell-depleted T cells, or PBMCs provided the cDNA or gDNA that served as material.

Looked up from germline, CDR1 is LGHDT and CDR2 is YNNKEL (reference sequence). The V gene lost 1 base and the J gene lost 3 bases, with 9 bases spanning the gap. The CDR3 extends over 14 amino acids. The repertoire was sequenced with immunoSEQ multiplex PCR; TCRdb's copy has only in-frame clones and lacks some. The sample carries approximately 150,000 clones, 70% to 80% recorded once. This sequence originates from a woman in her seventies in a cohort exposed to, infected with or recovered from COVID-19 (not recorded which). Sequencing used PBMCs or T cells enriched from blood (not recorded which). V and J are TRBV3-1 (or the pseudogene TRBV3-2) and TRBJ1-2; D is unresolved. CDR3 bases: TGTGCCAGCAGCCAAGTCGGCGGCGACTATGGCTACACCTTC. Its protein is CASSQVGGDYGYTF.